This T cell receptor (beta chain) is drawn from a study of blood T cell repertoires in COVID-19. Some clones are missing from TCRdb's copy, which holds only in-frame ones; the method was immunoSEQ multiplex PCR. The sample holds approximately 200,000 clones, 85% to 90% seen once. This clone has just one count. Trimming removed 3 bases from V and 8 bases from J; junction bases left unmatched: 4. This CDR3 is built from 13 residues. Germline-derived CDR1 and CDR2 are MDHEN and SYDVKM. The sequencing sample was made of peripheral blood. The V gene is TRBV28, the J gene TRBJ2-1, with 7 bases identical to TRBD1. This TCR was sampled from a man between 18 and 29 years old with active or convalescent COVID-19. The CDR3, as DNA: TGTGCCAGCAGTTTTCAACAGGGGCATGAGCAGTTCTTC. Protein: CASSFQQGHEQFF.